Below, one TCR beta chain is given with its context. The timepoints at which blood was sampled were baseline, cycle 4 day 1, and cycle 7 day 1. Profiled with immunoSEQ multiplex PCR; TCRdb holds only in-frame clones, not every one. There are tens of thousands of clones in the sample; under 95% occur only once, and under 0.4% lies in the top ten. This entry is derived from a study of OX40 agonist ivuxolimab in advanced cancers. In the study overall: Earlier anti-PD-1, anti-PD-L1 or anti-CTLA-4 therapy was permitted; under 50% had received some.

CDR1 and CDR2 from the germline V gene are SEHNR and FQNEAQ (reference sequence). V shed 5 bases, J shed 8 bases, and the junction held 3 bases outside the gene matches. The CDR3 is 12 residues long. The specimen was CD4+ or CD8+ T cells sorted from blood, collected in a trial of the OX40 agonist ivuxolimab. This TCR came from an adult with an advanced solid tumor such as melanoma, head and neck, liver or kidney cancer. The chain employs TRBV7-9 and TRBJ1-2, with 9 bases that match TRBD1. DNA for the CDR3: TGTGCCAGCAGCCTGGGACAGGGCGGCTACACCTTC. It translates to CASSLGQGGYTF.